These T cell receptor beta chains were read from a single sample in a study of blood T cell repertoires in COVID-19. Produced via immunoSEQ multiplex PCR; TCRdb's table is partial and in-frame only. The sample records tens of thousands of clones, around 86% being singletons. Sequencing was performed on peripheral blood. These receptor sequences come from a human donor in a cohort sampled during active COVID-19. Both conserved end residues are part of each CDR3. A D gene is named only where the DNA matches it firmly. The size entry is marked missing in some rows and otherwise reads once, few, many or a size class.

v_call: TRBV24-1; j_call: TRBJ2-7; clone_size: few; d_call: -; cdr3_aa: CATSDPTGTYEQYF; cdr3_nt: TGTGCCACCAGTGACCCGACAGGAACCTACGAGCAGTACTTC
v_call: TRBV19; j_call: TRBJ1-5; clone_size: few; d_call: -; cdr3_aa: CASSITGRGNQPQHF; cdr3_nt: TGTGCCAGTAGTATCACAGGTAGGGGCAATCAGCCCCAGCATTTT
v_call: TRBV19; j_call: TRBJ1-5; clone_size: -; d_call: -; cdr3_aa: CASSPSRNQPQHF; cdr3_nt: TGTGCCAGTAGTCCGTCGAGGAATCAGCCCCAGCATTTT
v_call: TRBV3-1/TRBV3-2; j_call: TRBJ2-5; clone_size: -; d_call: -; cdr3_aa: CASSLGRGGWETQYF; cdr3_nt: TGTGCCAGCAGCCTGGGACGAGGGGGTTGGGAGACCCAGTACTTC
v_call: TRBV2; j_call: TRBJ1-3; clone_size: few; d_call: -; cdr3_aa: CASSLGNTIYF; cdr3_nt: TGTGCCAGCAGTCTCGGGAACACCATATATTTT
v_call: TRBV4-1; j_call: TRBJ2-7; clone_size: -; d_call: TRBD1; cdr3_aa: CASSQPGQGITYEQYF; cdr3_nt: TGCGCCAGCAGCCAGCCCGGACAGGGGATCACCTACGAGCAGTACTTC
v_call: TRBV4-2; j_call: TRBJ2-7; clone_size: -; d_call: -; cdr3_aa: CASSQGGDYEQYF; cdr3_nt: TGTGCCAGCAGCCAAGGAGGAGACTACGAGCAGTACTTC
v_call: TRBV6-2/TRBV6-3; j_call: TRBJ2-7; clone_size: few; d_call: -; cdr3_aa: CASSYPRASSYEQYF; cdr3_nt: TGTGCCAGCAGTTACCCCAGGGCGAGCTCCTACGAGCAGTACTTC
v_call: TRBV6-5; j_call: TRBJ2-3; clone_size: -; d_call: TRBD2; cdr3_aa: CASRRTSGTDTQYF; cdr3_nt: TGTGCCAGCAGGCGGACTAGCGGCACAGATACGCAGTATTTT
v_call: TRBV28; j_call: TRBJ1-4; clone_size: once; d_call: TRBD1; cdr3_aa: CASRTDRGRKKLFF; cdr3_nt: TGTGCCAGCAGAACCGACAGGGGTCGGAAAAAACTGTTTTTT
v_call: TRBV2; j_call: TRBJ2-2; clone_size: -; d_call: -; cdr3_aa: CASSDRLSGTGELFF; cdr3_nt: TGTGCCAGCAGTGACAGGCTGTCCGGCACCGGGGAGCTGTTTTTT
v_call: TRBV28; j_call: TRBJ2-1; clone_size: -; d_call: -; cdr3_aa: CASSFVRATEQFF; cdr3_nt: TGTGCCAGCAGTTTTGTCCGAGCCACTGAGCAGTTCTTC
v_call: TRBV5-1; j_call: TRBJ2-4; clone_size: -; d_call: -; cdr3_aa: CASSPPFGAKNIQYF; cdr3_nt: TGCGCCAGCAGCCCCCCCTTCGGGGCCAAAAACATTCAGTACTTC
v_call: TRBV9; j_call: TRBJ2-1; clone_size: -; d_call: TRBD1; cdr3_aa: CASSVVQGSYNEQFF; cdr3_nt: TGTGCCAGCAGCGTAGTACAGGGGTCCTACAATGAGCAGTTCTTC
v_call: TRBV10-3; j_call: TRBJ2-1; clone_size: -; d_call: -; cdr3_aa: CAISDSGSSSYNEQFF; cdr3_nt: TGTGCCATCAGTGACTCCGGGTCGAGCTCCTACAATGAGCAGTTCTTC
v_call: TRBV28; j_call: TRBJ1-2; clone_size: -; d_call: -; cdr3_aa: CASSPAGISNYGYTF; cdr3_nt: TGTGCCAGCAGTCCCGCAGGAATCTCTAACTATGGCTACACCTTC
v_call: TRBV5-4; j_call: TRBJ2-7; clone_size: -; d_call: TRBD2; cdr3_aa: CASSLAGGRRYEQYF; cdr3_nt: TGTGCCAGCAGCTTGGCCGGCGGGAGGAGGTACGAGCAGTACTTC
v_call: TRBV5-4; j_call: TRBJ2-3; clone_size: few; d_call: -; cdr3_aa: CASSLEVNSANTDTQYF; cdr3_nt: TGTGCCAGCAGCTTGGAGGTTAACAGTGCTAACACAGATACGCAGTATTTT
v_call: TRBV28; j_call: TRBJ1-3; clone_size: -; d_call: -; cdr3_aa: CASSPTGYGNTIYF; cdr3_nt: TGTGCCAGCAGTCCTACAGGCTACGGAAACACCATATATTTT
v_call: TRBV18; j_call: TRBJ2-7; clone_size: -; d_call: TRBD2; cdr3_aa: CASSPAPAGGHYEQYF; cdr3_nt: TGTGCCAGCTCACCAGCCCCAGCGGGAGGGCACTACGAGCAGTACTTC
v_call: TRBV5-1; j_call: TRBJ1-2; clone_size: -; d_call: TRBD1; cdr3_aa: CASSLARGTEGYTF; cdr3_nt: TGCGCCAGCAGCTTGGCCAGGGGGACGGAGGGCTACACCTTC
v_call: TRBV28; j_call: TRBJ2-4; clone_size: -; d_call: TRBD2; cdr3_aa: CASSVPGLNPLAKNIQYF; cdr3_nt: TGTGCCAGCAGTGTACCGGGACTAAACCCTCTAGCCAAAAACATTCAGTACTTC
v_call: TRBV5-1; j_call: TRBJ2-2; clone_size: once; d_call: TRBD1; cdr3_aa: CASSLSGTANTGELFF; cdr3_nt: TGCGCCAGCAGCCTGTCCGGGACAGCGAACACCGGGGAGCTGTTTTTT
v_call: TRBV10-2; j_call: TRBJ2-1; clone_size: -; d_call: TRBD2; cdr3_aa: CASSDGGAGYIRNEQFF; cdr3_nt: TGCGCCAGCAGTGATGGAGGAGCGGGGTATATTCGGAATGAGCAGTTCTTC